The sequence of this TCR beta chain was determined in a study of blood T cell repertoires in COVID-19. Profiling relied on immunoSEQ multiplex PCR, and the TCRdb table lists in-frame clones only, not all of them. The table has about 110,000 clones, approximately 85% seen once. CDR1 and CDR2 (germline): SGHAT, FQNNGV. The CDR3 is 13 amino acids. V lost 3 bases to trimming and J lost 0 bases, with 5 bases between them. Material for sequencing was peripheral blood. This clonotype originated in a human donor in a cohort sampled during active COVID-19. The chain links TRBV11-2 to TRBJ1-1; no reliable D call. CDR3 region: CASSFQLNTEAFF. The CDR3 DNA reads as TGTGCCAGCAGCTTTCAGTTGAACACTGAAGCTTTCTTT.